The 17 T cell receptor beta chains below were found in one sample sequenced in a study of blood T cell repertoires in COVID-19. The repertoire was sequenced with immunoSEQ multiplex PCR; TCRdb's copy has only in-frame clones and lacks some. This sample carries 55,000 to 65,000 clones, around 88% of them seen once, and the ten largest clones take about 4.3%. The sequencing sample was made of peripheral blood. These receptors all come from a man aged 55-75 years with acute or convalescent COVID-19.

The chain combines TRBV5-1 with TRBJ1-2, with D tentatively TRBD1 (5 bases). V lost 0 bases and J 4 bases, leaving 13 bases between the germline ends. The CDR3 is made up of 15 amino acids. CDR1 SGHRS and CDR2 YFSETQ come from the germline V gene. For the CDR3, the DNA is TGCGCCAGCAGCTTGGCCTTCGGGGGTAGCTATGGCTACACCTTC. This codes for CASSLAFGGSYGYTF.

This chain connects TRBV18 to TRBJ1-2, with D maybe TRBD1 (5 bases). This CDR3 is built from 15 residues. Germline values: CDR1 KGHSH, CDR2 LQKENI. V lost 0 bases and J lost 5, with 13 bases in between. The CDR3 DNA sequence: TGTGCCAGCTCACCACCGGTTACAGGTGGATATGGCTACACCTTC. It codes for CASSPPVTGGYGYTF.

This chain joins TRBV19 and TRBJ2-1; TRBD2 aligns across 9 bases. Trimming at V came to 2 bases and at J to 7 bases, leaving 6 bases not matched to a gene. Germline CDR1 LNHDA, CDR2 SQIVND (reference sequence). The length of the CDR3 is 15 residues. The CDR3 nucleotides are TGTGCCAGTAGTATATTCCCTAGCGGGGAAAATGAGCAGTTCTTC. Translated: CASSIFPSGENEQFF.

This sequence joins TRBV5-8 and TRBJ2-3, with D unclear. There are 15 residues in the CDR3. With 1 base removed from V and 1 base from J, the gap between germline ends came to 10 bases. From germline, CDR1 is SGHTS and CDR2 YDEGEE. DNA for the CDR3: TGTGCCAGCAGCTTGTTACGAGTTGGCACAGATACGCAGTATTTT. As protein: CASSLLRVGTDTQYF.

The CDR3 nucleotides are TGTGCCAGCAGCTTAGATAGGACAGGAAGCTCCTATAATTCACCCCTCCACTTT. Translating gives CASSLDRTGSSYNSPLHF. The rearrangement uses TRBV7-9 and TRBJ1-6, with 7 bases that match TRBD1. The germline V gene encodes CDR1 SEHNR and CDR2 FQNEAQ (reference sequence). J was trimmed by 0 bases and V by 1 base; bases with no gene match: 6. The CDR3 runs to 18 residues.

The J gene is TRBJ1-4, the V gene TRBV6-5; D is perhaps TRBD1 (6 bases). Trimming took 6 bases from V and 8 from J, leaving 16 bases between them. In germline, CDR1 is MNHEY, CDR2 SVGAGI. This CDR3 comprises 14 residues. Written as DNA, the CDR3 is TGTGCCAGCAGCCTGGGGGGGGCGGGAGAAAAACTGTTTTTT. Its translation: CASSLGGAGEKLFF.

This chain connects TRBV11-2 to TRBJ1-2; 9 bases agree with TRBD1. The CDR3 length is 15 residues. Germline CDR1 and CDR2: SGHAT and FQNNGV. V lost 6 bases, J lost 3 bases, and 8 bases stayed unmatched. The CDR3 coding sequence is TGTGCCAGCAGTAGGGAACAGGGGGCCTACTATGGCTACACCTTC. It translates to CASSREQGAYYGYTF.

The chain recombines TRBV24-1 with TRBJ1-1; D unresolved. V shed 4 bases and J shed 3 bases, with 5 bases lying between them. The CDR3 is made up of 12 amino acids. The V gene's germline CDR1 is KGHDR and CDR2 SFDVKD. CDR3 sequence: CATSDPDTEAFF. The CDR3, as DNA: TGTGCCACCAGTGACCCGGACACTGAAGCTTTCTTT.

The rearrangement links TRBV6-5 to TRBJ2-5; 11 bases align to TRBD2. CDR1 and CDR2 from the germline V gene are MNHEY and SVGAGI. The V segment lost 9 bases and the J segment 5 bases; nucleotides outside the gene matches: 8. There are 14 residues in the CDR3. CDR3 sequence: CASGLAGLWETQYF. The CDR3 DNA reads as TGTGCCAGTGGACTAGCGGGTTTATGGGAGACCCAGTACTTC.

The chain is built from TRBV19 and TRBJ1-4; D gene unclear. The germline V gene encodes CDR1 LNHDA and CDR2 SQIVND (reference sequence). The CDR3 has 13 amino acids. Trimming removed 2 bases from V and 6 bases from J, with 7 bases in between. The CDR3 loop is CASSIFQDEKLFF. The DNA of the CDR3 is TGTGCCAGTAGTATATTCCAGGATGAAAAACTGTTTTTT.

V usage is TRBV7-2 and J usage is TRBJ2-7; D not resolved. The CDR3 consists of 14 residues. V shed 1 base and J shed 0 bases, with 7 bases lying between them. Germline CDR1 reads SGHTA; CDR2 reads FQGNSA. CDR3 sequence reads: CASSLDPSSYEQYF. The CDR3 DNA sequence: TGTGCCAGCAGCTTAGACCCGAGCTCCTACGAGCAGTACTTC.

V and J are TRBV27 and TRBJ2-3, with TRBD1 matching over 7 bases. The CDR3 has 14 residues. V was clipped by 6 bases and J by 6 bases; unmatched bases: 9. The germline gives CDR1 MNHEY, CDR2 SMNVEV (reference sequence). The CDR3 spells CASRLTGVGDTQYF. CDR3 DNA sequence: TGTGCCAGCAGGCTAACAGGGGTGGGGGATACGCAGTATTTT.

The chain has TRBV5-1 and TRBJ1-2; the match to TRBD1 covers 9 bases. Germline V gene sequence: CDR1 SGHRS, CDR2 YFSETQ. The CDR3 totals 17 residues. The V and J ends lost 0 bases and 3 bases, in that order; junction bases with no gene match: 9. CDR3: CASSLGTGGAWDYGYTF. Here the CDR3 DNA reads TGCGCCAGCAGCTTGGGTACAGGGGGCGCTTGGGACTATGGCTACACCTTC.

Here the CDR3 DNA reads TGTGCCAGCAGCGTAGACGGCCGGGGGACCCAGTACTTC. It is translated as CASSVDGRGTQYF. V usage is TRBV9 and J usage is TRBJ2-5; TRBD2 might be the D (5 bases). V was clipped by 0 bases and J by 7 bases, with 10 bases between them. The V gene's germline CDR1 is SGDLS and CDR2 YYNGEE. CDR3 length: 13 amino acids.

This clone was counted between two and nine times. The rearrangement uses TRBV5-4 and TRBJ1-1, with TRBD1 identical over 9 bases. The CDR3 loop spans 16 amino acids. V lost 4 bases to trimming and J lost 2 bases; unmatched junction nucleotides: 9. Germline values: CDR1 SGHNT, CDR2 YYREEE (reference sequence). CDR3 sequence reads: CASSQRTGARNTEAFF. The CDR3 nucleotides read TGTGCCAGCAGCCAGCGGACAGGGGCGCGAAACACTGAAGCTTTCTTT.

Comments on this clone: One end of the junction fails to match germline, which may point to a read error. This sample includes further DNA sequences coding for the same CDR3. The chain links TRBV7-6 to TRBJ2-7, with D uncertain. CDR3 length: 13 residues. Germline V gene data show CDR1 as SGHVS and CDR2 as FNYEAQ. CDR3 residues: CASSSGPNYEQYF. In DNA, the CDR3 is TGCGCCAGCAGTTCTGGGCCGAACTACGAGCAGTACTTC. Full variable domain (missing parts from reference TRBV7-6 and TRBJ2-7): GAGVSQSPRYKVTKRGQDVALRCDPISGHVSLYWYRQALGQGPEFLTYFNYEAQQDKSGLPNDRFSAERPEGSISTLTIQRTEQRDSAMYRCASSSGPNYEQYFGPGTRLTVT.

This clone occurred once. This chain connects TRBV30 to TRBJ2-7, with 9 positions matching TRBD1. The germline gives CDR1 GTSNPN, CDR2 SVGIG (reference sequence). V trimming: 4 bases; J trimming: 5 bases; junction bases outside the gene matches: 9. The CDR3 is made up of 14 amino acids. The CDR3 DNA is TGTGCCTGGACCCTAGGGGGACAGGGCGACGAGCAGTACTTC. Translation gives CAWTLGGQGDEQYF.